Below, one T cell receptor beta chain is given with its context. This entry belongs to a study of blood T cell repertoires in COVID-19. Study in general: Acute and convalescent COVID-19 samples came from the United States, Italy and Spain.

TCRdb keeps only in-frame clones here, not all; method: immunoSEQ multiplex PCR. In the table there are around 200,000 clones, 80% to 90% of which are singletons. The sequencing sample was made of peripheral blood. This TCR came from a woman between 18 and 30 years old who had recovered from COVID-19.

CDR3: CASSSRQGNTEAFF. The CDR3 DNA reads TGTGCCAGCAGCTCCCGACAGGGGAACACTGAAGCTTTCTTT. The chain combines TRBV3-1 (or the pseudogene TRBV3-2) with TRBJ1-1, with TRBD1 identical over 7 bases. V gave up 5 bases and J gave up 1 base; unmatched junction bases: 4. CDR3 size: 14 residues. The germline V gene has CDR1 LGHDT and CDR2 YNNKEL (reference sequence).